The clone carrying this TCR beta chain was counted a few times. Antigen specificity is unknown. These data come from a study of naive and memory T cell subsets. Study results and limitations: In naive cells, over 95% of TCR sequences were seen only once. A clonotype means one alpha or beta sequence, not an alpha/beta pair.

CD4 T cells were positively selected, then CD8 T cells from the CD4-negative fraction. Four subsets defined by CD45RA and CD27 were sorted after CD3, CD4, CD8 and live/dead staining. Both TRBC1 and TRBC2 were covered by a beta constant-region primer of two equimolar oligonucleotides. TCRdb recomputed calls from the UMI-ligation and nested PCR reads with MiXCR, one row per CDR3 protein. The sample records 21,000 or so distinct CDR3 sequences, roughly 9.6% being singletons. Trimming removed 3 bases from V and 6 bases from J; junction bases left unmatched: 7. CDR1 is SGHVS and CDR2 is FNYEAQ in the germline V gene. The CDR3 is made up of 14 amino acids.

The sequence was obtained from a human donor in good health. The rearrangement links TRBV7-6 to TRBJ2-7, with 8 bases matching TRBD1. Sequencing was performed on central memory CD8+ T cells from blood. In DNA, the CDR3 is TGTGCCAGCAGCTTGGGGACAGGAGCGGGCGAGCAGTACTTC. Its translation: CASSLGTGAGEQYF.